This passage covers 23 T cell receptor beta chains from one sample sequenced in a study of blood T cell repertoires in COVID-19. Produced via immunoSEQ multiplex PCR; TCRdb's table is partial and in-frame only. The data contain about 280,000 clones, around nine tenths of them singletons. Sequenced sample: peripheral blood. The receptors stem from a woman aged 40 to 55 who had recovered from COVID-19.

This chain connects TRBV29-1 to TRBJ2-1, with TRBD2 matching over 13 bases. Germline CDR1 SQVTM, CDR2 ANQGSEA. J was trimmed by 8 bases and V by 7 bases; bases with no gene match: 14. The length of the CDR3 is 16 residues. The CDR3 DNA sequence: TGCAGCGCCGCCGGGACTAGCGGGGCGTCCGGCGATGAGCAGTTCTTC. Translated: CSAAGTSGASGDEQFF.

The chain combines TRBV5-5 with TRBJ1-2; maybe TRBD1 (6 bases). Germline values: CDR1 SGHKS, CDR2 YYEKEE (reference sequence). V was cut by 4 bases and J by 8 bases, with 15 bases left in between. This CDR3 region has 13 residues. The CDR3 loop is CASSRDNEGGYTF. The CDR3 nucleotides read TGTGCCAGCAGCCGGGACAACGAAGGGGGCTACACCTTC.

J is TRBJ1-4 and V is TRBV25-1; D unclear. The CDR3 spans 14 residues. The germline CDR1 and CDR2 sequences are MGHDK and SYGVNS. With 8 bases removed from V and 0 bases from J, the gap between germline ends came to 10 bases. The CDR3 nucleotides read TGTGCCAGCTCTGCCGGGACAACTAATGAAAAACTGTTTTTT. Its protein is CASSAGTTNEKLFF.

CDR3 amino acids: CASSLANRGNTEAFF. CDR3 DNA sequence: TGTGCCAGCAGCTTAGCGAACAGGGGGAACACTGAAGCTTTCTTT. V and J are TRBV7-9 and TRBJ1-1; 7 nucleotides align to TRBD1. Germline values: CDR1 SEHNR, CDR2 FQNEAQ (reference sequence). Trimming took 0 bases from V and 1 from J; bases not matched to a gene: 2. The CDR3 spans 15 residues.

Note on this clone: One end of the junction varies from germline; a read error may be responsible. V usage is TRBV29-1 and J usage is TRBJ1-1, with 9 positions matching TRBD1. This CDR3 region has 14 residues. Germline-derived CDR1 and CDR2 are SQVTM and ANQGSEA. The CDR3 bases are TGCAGCGTTGCTCCTGGGACAGGGAACGCTGAAGCTTTCTTT. Protein sequence: CSVAPGTGNAEAFF.

A single count supports this clone. CDR3 residues: CASSPRAGSEQYF. The CDR3 region has the DNA TGCGCCAGCAGCCCCAGGGCAGGGTCCGAGCAGTACTTC. The chain is built from TRBV5-1 and TRBJ2-7, with D maybe TRBD1 (5 bases). The CDR3 is 13 residues long. V was clipped by 4 bases and J by 6 bases, with 14 bases between them. Germline values: CDR1 SGHRS, CDR2 YFSETQ.

CDR3 sequence: CASSLSPAGVETQYF. In nucleotides, the CDR3 is TGTGCCAGCAGCTTAAGTCCAGCGGGAGTGGAGACCCAGTACTTC. The V gene is TRBV7-3, the J gene TRBJ2-5; 8 nucleotides line up with TRBD2. V dropped 1 base and J dropped 5; count of bases not matched to a gene: 6. CDR3 length: 15 amino acids. Germline CDR1 and CDR2: SGHTA and FQGTGA.

The chain carries TRBV3-1 (or the pseudogene TRBV3-2) and TRBJ2-7, with a weak D call TRBD2 (5 bases). The germline gives CDR1 LGHDT, CDR2 YNNKEL (reference sequence). The V gene lost 1 base and the J gene lost 5 bases, with 12 bases spanning the gap. There are 14 residues in the CDR3. For the CDR3, the DNA is TGTGCCAGCAGCCAAGCGGGGTATGGGGACGAGCAGTACTTC. It translates to CASSQAGYGDEQYF.

The CDR3 nucleotides read TGTGCCAGCAGTTTCACAGGGTTTACCGGGGAGCTGTTTTTT. Its protein product is CASSFTGFTGELFF. The V call is TRBV28, the J call TRBJ2-2; D possibly corresponds to TRBD1 (6 bases). The CDR3 has 14 amino acids. Trimming took 3 bases from V and 5 from J, leaving 10 bases between them. Germline V gene sequence: CDR1 MDHEN, CDR2 SYDVKM. Looking up the rest from reference TRBV28 and TRBJ2-2 gives the full variable domain: DVKVTQSSRYLVKRTGEKVFLECVQDMDHENMFWYRQDPGLGLRLIYFSYDVKMKEKGDIPEGYSVSREKKERFSLILESASTNQTSMYLCASSFTGFTGELFFGEGSRLTVL.

The CDR3 spells CASSVYGGMVTDTQYF. The CDR3 DNA sequence: TGTGCCAGCAGCGTATACGGCGGGATGGTGACAGATACGCAGTATTTT. V gene TRBV9 combines with J gene TRBJ2-3; D is perhaps TRBD2 (6 bases). From germline, CDR1 is SGDLS and CDR2 YYNGEE. The CDR3 length is 16 residues. The V end lost 1 base, the J end lost 3 bases, and 15 bases lay between the germline ends.

V usage is TRBV7-3 and J usage is TRBJ2-7, with TRBD2 matching over 10 bases. The CDR3 covers 16 residues. Trimming cost V 5 bases and J 2 bases; bases outside gene matches: 9. In germline, CDR1 is SGHTA, CDR2 FQGTGA. Here the CDR3 reads CASSVAGTSAPYEQYF. CDR3 nucleotide sequence: TGTGCCAGCAGCGTAGCCGGGACTAGCGCCCCCTACGAGCAGTACTTC.

This chain links TRBV6-1 with TRBJ2-7; possible D gene TRBD1, 7 bases. The ends were cut back, 2 bases at V and 6 bases at J, with 14 bases in the middle. Per germline, CDR1 MNHNS and CDR2 SASEGT. The CDR3 extends over 14 amino acids. CDR3 nucleotides: TGTGCCAGCAGTGAAACCGCAGGGGGAGGCGAGCAGTACTTC. As protein: CASSETAGGGEQYF.

A single count supports this clone. The chain joins TRBV7-9 to TRBJ2-5; D not certain. The CDR3 loop spans 12 amino acids. Per germline, CDR1 SEHNR and CDR2 FQNEAQ (reference sequence). The germline V and J ends were trimmed by 1 base and 4 bases, with 4 bases remaining between them. CDR3 amino acids: CASSLVAETQYF. CDR3 sequence (DNA): TGTGCCAGCAGCTTAGTGGCAGAGACCCAGTACTTC. The full variable domain, with the rest looked up from reference TRBV7-9 and TRBJ2-5, is DTGVSQNPRHKITKRGQNVTFRCDPISEHNRLYWYRQTLGQGPEFLTYFQNEAQLEKSRLLSDRFSAERPKGSFSTLEIQRTEQGDSAMYLCASSLVAETQYFGPGTRLLVL.

The J gene is TRBJ2-1, the V gene TRBV29-1, with D maybe TRBD2 (5 bases). The germline V and J ends were trimmed by 7 bases and 4 bases, with 14 bases remaining between them. This CDR3 has 13 amino acids. Germline loops: CDR1 SQVTM, CDR2 ANQGSEA. CDR3 sequence: CSGTRGSYNEQFF. The CDR3 DNA follows: TGCAGCGGTACGCGCGGGTCGTACAATGAGCAGTTCTTC.

The chain is built from TRBV11-2 and TRBJ2-7, with 12 bases that match TRBD2. With 5 bases clipped from V and 0 bases from J, the junction kept 2 bases outside the gene matches. Germline V gene lookup returns CDR1 SGHAT and CDR2 FQNNGV. The CDR3 is made up of 15 amino acids. CDR3 sequence reads: CASSTTSGSSYEQYF. In DNA, the CDR3 is TGTGCCAGCAGCACGACTAGCGGGAGCTCCTACGAGCAGTACTTC. Full variable domain (outside the CDR3, taken from reference TRBV11-2 and TRBJ2-7): EAGVAQSPRYKIIEKRQSVAFWCNPISGHATLYWYQQILGQGPKLLIQFQNNGVVDDSQLPKDRFSAERLKGVDSTLKIQPAKLEDSAVYLCASSTTSGSSYEQYFGPGTRLTVT.

The chain couples TRBV19 to TRBJ2-3, with 8 bases lining up with TRBD2. Per germline, CDR1 LNHDA and CDR2 SQIVND (reference sequence). The trim removed 10 bases at V and 0 bases at J, leaving 6 bases unmatched. CDR3 length: 14 residues. The CDR3 region is CATRLAYSTDTQYF. CDR3 DNA: TGTGCCACCAGACTAGCGTATAGCACAGATACGCAGTATTTT.

J is TRBJ1-6 and V is TRBV5-8; 9 bases are a match to TRBD1. With 0 bases clipped from V and 9 bases from J, the junction kept 10 bases outside the gene matches. In germline, CDR1 is SGHTS, CDR2 YDEGEE. This CDR3 has 17 residues. The CDR3 protein is CASSLAQTGGAPSPLHF. For the CDR3, the DNA is TGTGCCAGCAGCTTGGCCCAAACAGGGGGCGCGCCTTCACCCCTCCACTTT.

The chain joins TRBV2 to TRBJ2-1; the D gene is possibly TRBD2 (6 bases). The germline CDR1 and CDR2 sequences are SNHLY and FYNNEI. The CDR3 totals 13 residues. Trimming took 6 bases from V and 7 from J, leaving 13 bases between them. The CDR3 region has the DNA TGTGCCAGCAGGGAGGGAGATCCGAATGAGCAGTTCTTC. This gives the protein CASREGDPNEQFF.

CDR3 protein: CATSDLLRELAKNIQYF. In DNA, the CDR3 is TGTGCCACCAGTGATTTGTTGCGGGAACTAGCCAAAAACATTCAGTACTTC. The chain carries TRBV24-1 and TRBJ2-4, with D possibly being TRBD2 (6 bases). This CDR3 spans 17 amino acids. Trimming stripped 0 bases from V and 0 bases from J, with 11 bases between. In germline, CDR1 is KGHDR, CDR2 SFDVKD.

This clone has just a few counts. J is TRBJ2-1 and V is TRBV19; D unresolved. CDR3 size: 16 residues. Germline values: CDR1 LNHDA, CDR2 SQIVND (reference sequence). With 3 bases removed from V and 3 bases from J, the gap between germline ends came to 15 bases. The CDR3 coding sequence is TGTGCCAGTAGTATCTCCCTCATATCGGGCTACAATGAGCAGTTCTTC. This sequence encodes CASSISLISGYNEQFF.

V usage is TRBV29-1 and J usage is TRBJ2-4; TRBD2 aligns across 7 bases. With 4 bases clipped from V and 8 bases from J, the junction kept 14 bases outside the gene matches. Germline V gene sequence: CDR1 SQVTM, CDR2 ANQGSEA. This CDR3 has 15 amino acids. CDR3 DNA sequence: TGCAGCGTTGGGCTCTCTAGCGGTTTCTTAGACATTCAGTACTTC. This translates into CSVGLSSGFLDIQYF.

The V and J genes are TRBV19 and TRBJ2-1; 10 positions agree with TRBD2. The CDR3 is made up of 15 amino acids. CDR1 LNHDA and CDR2 SQIVND come from the germline V gene (reference sequence). J was trimmed by 8 bases and V by 2 bases; bases with no gene match: 6. This CDR3 reads CASSISLAGLYEQFF. Written as DNA, the CDR3 is TGTGCCAGTAGTATATCACTAGCGGGATTGTATGAGCAGTTCTTC.

This clone was counted between two and nine times. The chain recombines TRBV6-2 or TRBV6-3 with TRBJ2-1; 13 bases are a match to TRBD2. Germline CDR1 is MNHEY and CDR2 is SVGEGT. CDR3 length: 17 amino acids. Trimming removed 2 bases from V and 6 bases from J; junction bases left unmatched: 7. The CDR3, as DNA: TGTGCCAGCAGTTACCCGCGGACTAGCGGGAGCCTCAATGAGCAGTTCTTC. Translation gives CASSYPRTSGSLNEQFF.